This T cell receptor beta chain originates from a study of CD8+CD57+ T cells in acquired aplastic anemia. Background on the study: DNA per sorted CD4+ or CD8+ sample ranged about 0.2 to 30 ug, averaging about 3.4 ug.

CDR3 length: 13 amino acids. Trimming pared 5 bases from V and 6 bases from J, leaving 13 bases between. Genomic DNA templated the TCR beta VDJ and CDR3 profiling. TCRdb recomputed calls from the reads with MiXCR, one row per CDR3 protein. The table shows about 180,000 distinct CDR3 sequences, with roughly half occurring only once. Selection for sequencing was limited to patients who had shown CD8+CD57+ cell expansion by flow cytometry. Patients uniformly had severe acquired aplastic anemia. None of the patients had been given any therapy when their blood was sampled. This chain connects TRBV12-3 or TRBV12-4 to TRBJ2-5; possibly TRBD2 for D (7 bases). The source of this sequence is a human donor with aplastic anemia. Source material: sorted CD4+, CD8+, or CD8+CD57+ T cells (not recorded which) from PBMCs. CDR3 sequence: CASSISRGQTQYF. In DNA form, the CDR3 reads TGTGCCAGCAGTATTTCGCGGGGGCAGACCCAGTACTTC.